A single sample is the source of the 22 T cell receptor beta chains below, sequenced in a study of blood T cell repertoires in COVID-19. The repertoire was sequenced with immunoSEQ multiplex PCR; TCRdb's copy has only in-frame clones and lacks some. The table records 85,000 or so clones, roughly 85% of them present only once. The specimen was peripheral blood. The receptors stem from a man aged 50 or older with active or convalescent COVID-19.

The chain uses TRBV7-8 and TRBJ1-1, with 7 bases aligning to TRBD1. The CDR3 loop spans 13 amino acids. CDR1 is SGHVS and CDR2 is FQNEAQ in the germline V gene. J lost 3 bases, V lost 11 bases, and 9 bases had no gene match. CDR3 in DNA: TGTGCCTCCCTGGAGGGGGCGCACACTGAAGCTTTCTTT. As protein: CASLEGAHTEAFF.

The CDR3 DNA follows: TGTGCCAGCAGTGGAGTAGCGGATAGTTTAGATACGCAGTATTTT. Protein product: CASSGVADSLDTQYF. The gene calls are TRBV2 and TRBJ2-3, with D possibly being TRBD2 (6 bases). Trimming took off 4 bases at V and 5 bases at J, with 16 bases between the two ends. The CDR3 runs to 15 residues. Germline CDR1 reads SNHLY; CDR2 reads FYNNEI. The variable domain in full, with the rest retrieved from reference TRBV2 and TRBJ2-3, is EPEVTQTPSHQVTQMGQEVILRCVPISNHLYFYWYRQILGQKVEFLVSFYNNEISEKSEIFDDQFSVERPDGSNFTLKIRSTKLEDSAMYFCASSGVADSLDTQYFGPGTRLTVL.

CDR3 protein: CASSLDLTSGELFF. The CDR3 nucleotides read TGTGCCAGCAGCTTAGATCTGACTTCCGGGGAGCTGTTTTTT. This chain uses TRBV11-2 with TRBJ2-2; D ambiguous. V was trimmed by 0 bases and J by 6 bases, leaving 8 bases between them. Looked up from germline, CDR1 is SGHAT and CDR2 is FQNNGV. The CDR3 is made up of 14 amino acids.

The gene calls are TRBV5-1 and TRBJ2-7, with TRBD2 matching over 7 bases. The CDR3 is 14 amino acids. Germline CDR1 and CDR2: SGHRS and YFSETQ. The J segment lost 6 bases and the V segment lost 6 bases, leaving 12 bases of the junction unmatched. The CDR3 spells CASKARGSISEQYF. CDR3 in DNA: TGCGCCAGCAAGGCGCGCGGGAGTATCTCCGAGCAGTACTTC.

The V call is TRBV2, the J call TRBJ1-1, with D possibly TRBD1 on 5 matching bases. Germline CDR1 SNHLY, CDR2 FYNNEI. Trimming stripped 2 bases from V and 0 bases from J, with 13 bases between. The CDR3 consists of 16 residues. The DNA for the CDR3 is TGTGCCAGCAGTGAATTCGGGGGATCCATGAACACTGAAGCTTTCTTT. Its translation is CASSEFGGSMNTEAFF.

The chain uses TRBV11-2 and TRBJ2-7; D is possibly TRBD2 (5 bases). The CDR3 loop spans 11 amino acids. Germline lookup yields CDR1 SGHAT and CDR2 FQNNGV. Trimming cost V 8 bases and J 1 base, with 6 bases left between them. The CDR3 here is CASGSSYEQYF. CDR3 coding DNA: TGTGCCAGCGGGAGTTCCTACGAGCAGTACTTC. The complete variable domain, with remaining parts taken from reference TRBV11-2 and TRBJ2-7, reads EAGVAQSPRYKIIEKRQSVAFWCNPISGHATLYWYQQILGQGPKLLIQFQNNGVVDDSQLPKDRFSAERLKGVDSTLKIQPAKLEDSAVYLCASGSSYEQYFGPGTRLTVT.

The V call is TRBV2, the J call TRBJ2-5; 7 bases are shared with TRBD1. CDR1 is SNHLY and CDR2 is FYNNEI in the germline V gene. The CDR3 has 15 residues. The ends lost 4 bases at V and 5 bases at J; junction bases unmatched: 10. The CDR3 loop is CASSATTGTGETQYF. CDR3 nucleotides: TGTGCCAGCAGTGCTACGACAGGGACGGGGGAGACCCAGTACTTC.

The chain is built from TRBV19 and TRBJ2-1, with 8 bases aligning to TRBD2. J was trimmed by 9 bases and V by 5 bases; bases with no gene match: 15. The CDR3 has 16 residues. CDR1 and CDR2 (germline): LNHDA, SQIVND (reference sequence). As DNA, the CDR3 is TGTGCCAGTAGTTCCTGGGGAGCGGGAGCTCAGGGTGAGCAGTTCTTC. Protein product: CASSSWGAGAQGEQFF.

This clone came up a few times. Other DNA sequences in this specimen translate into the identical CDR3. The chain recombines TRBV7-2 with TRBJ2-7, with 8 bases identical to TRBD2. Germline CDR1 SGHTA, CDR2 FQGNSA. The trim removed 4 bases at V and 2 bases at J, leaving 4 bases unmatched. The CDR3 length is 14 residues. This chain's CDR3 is CASSSLAGTYEQYF. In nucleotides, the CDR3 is TGTGCCAGCAGCTCCCTAGCGGGCACCTACGAGCAGTACTTC.

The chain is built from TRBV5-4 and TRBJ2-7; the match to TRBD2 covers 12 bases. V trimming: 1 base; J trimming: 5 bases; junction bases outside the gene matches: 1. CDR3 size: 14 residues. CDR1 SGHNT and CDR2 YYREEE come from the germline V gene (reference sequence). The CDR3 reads CASSLLAGGNEQYF. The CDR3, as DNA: TGTGCCAGCAGCTTGCTAGCGGGAGGGAACGAGCAGTACTTC.

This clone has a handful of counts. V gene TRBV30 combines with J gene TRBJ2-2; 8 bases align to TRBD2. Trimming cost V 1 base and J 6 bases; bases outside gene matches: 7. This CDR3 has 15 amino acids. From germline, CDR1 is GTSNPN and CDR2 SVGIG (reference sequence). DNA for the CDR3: TGTGCCTGGAGTGATTACCTAGCGGGTCCCGGGGAGCTGTTTTTT. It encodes CAWSDYLAGPGELFF.

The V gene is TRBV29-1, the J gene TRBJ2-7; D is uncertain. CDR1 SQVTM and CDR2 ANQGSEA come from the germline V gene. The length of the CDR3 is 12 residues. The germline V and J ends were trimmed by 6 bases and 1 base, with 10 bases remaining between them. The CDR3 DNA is TGCAGCGTCCGATGGCAGTCCTACGAGCAGTACTTC. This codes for CSVRWQSYEQYF.

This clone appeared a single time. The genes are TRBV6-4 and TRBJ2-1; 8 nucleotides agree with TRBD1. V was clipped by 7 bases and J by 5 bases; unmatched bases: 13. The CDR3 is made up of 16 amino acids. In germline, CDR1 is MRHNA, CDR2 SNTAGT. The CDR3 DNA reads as TGTGCCAGCAACCCACCTCCGGGACAGGATGACAATGAGCAGTTCTTC. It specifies CASNPPPGQDDNEQFF.

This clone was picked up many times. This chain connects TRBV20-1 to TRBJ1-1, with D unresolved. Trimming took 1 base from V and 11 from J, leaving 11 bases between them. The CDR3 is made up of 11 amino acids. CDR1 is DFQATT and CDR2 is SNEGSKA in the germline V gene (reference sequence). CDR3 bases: TGCAGTGCTAGAGGTTACGTCCAGGCTTTCTTT. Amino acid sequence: CSARGYVQAFF.

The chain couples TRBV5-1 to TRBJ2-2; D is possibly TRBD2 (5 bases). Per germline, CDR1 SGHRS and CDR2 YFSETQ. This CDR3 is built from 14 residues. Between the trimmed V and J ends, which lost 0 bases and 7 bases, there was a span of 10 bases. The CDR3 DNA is TGCGCCAGCAGCTTGGAAATCGGGGTCGGGGAGCTGTTTTTT. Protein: CASSLEIGVGELFF.

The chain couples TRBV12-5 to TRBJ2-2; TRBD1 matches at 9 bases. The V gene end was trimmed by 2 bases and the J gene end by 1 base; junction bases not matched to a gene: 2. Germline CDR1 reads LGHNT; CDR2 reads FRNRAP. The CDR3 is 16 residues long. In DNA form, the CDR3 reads TGTGCTAGTGGTTTGAGACAGGGGGAGAACACCGGGGAGCTGTTTTTT. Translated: CASGLRQGENTGELFF.

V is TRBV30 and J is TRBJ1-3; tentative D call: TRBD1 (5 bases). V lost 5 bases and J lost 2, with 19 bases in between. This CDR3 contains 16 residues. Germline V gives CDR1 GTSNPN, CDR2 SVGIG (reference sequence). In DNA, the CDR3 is TGTGCCTGGGACACGAATACGGGGGATGCTGGAAACACCATATATTTT. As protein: CAWDTNTGDAGNTIYF.

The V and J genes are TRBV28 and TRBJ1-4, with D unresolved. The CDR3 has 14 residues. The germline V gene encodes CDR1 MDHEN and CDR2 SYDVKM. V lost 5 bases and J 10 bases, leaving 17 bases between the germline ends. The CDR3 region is CASSDARVARKLFF. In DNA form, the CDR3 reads TGTGCCAGCAGTGACGCAAGGGTAGCGAGAAAACTGTTTTTT.

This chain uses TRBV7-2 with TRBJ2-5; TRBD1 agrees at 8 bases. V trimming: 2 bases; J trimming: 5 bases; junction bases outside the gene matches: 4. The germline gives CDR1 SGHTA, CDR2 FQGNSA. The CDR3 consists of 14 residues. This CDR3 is CASSLQGAQETQYF. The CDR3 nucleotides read TGTGCCAGCAGCTTACAGGGGGCGCAGGAGACCCAGTACTTC.

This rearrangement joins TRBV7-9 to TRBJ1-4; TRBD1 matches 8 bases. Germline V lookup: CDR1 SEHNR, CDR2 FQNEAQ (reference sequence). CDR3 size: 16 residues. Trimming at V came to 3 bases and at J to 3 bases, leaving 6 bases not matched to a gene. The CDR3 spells CASSFPGTGSNEKLFF. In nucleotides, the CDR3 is TGTGCCAGCAGCTTTCCCGGGACAGGATCTAATGAAAAACTGTTTTTT.

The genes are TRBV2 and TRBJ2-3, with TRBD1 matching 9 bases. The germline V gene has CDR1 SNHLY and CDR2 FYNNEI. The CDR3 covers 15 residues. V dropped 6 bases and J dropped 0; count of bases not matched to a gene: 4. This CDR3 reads CASSADRGSTDTQYF. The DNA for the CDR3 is TGTGCCAGCAGCGCGGACAGGGGTAGCACAGATACGCAGTATTTT. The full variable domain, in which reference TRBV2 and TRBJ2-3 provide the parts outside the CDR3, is EPEVTQTPSHQVTQMGQEVILRCVPISNHLYFYWYRQILGQKVEFLVSFYNNEISEKSEIFDDQFSVERPDGSNFTLKIRSTKLEDSAMYFCASSADRGSTDTQYFGPGTRLTVL.

CDR3 nucleotides: TGTGCCAGCAGTTTATTCACTAGCGGGAATGGTGAGCAGTTCTTC. It is translated as CASSLFTSGNGEQFF. The chain joins TRBV27 to TRBJ2-1; TRBD2 matches 10 bases. The CDR3 loop spans 15 amino acids. Germline CDR1 and CDR2: MNHEY and SMNVEV (reference sequence). Trimming removed 1 base from V and 9 bases from J; junction bases left unmatched: 6.